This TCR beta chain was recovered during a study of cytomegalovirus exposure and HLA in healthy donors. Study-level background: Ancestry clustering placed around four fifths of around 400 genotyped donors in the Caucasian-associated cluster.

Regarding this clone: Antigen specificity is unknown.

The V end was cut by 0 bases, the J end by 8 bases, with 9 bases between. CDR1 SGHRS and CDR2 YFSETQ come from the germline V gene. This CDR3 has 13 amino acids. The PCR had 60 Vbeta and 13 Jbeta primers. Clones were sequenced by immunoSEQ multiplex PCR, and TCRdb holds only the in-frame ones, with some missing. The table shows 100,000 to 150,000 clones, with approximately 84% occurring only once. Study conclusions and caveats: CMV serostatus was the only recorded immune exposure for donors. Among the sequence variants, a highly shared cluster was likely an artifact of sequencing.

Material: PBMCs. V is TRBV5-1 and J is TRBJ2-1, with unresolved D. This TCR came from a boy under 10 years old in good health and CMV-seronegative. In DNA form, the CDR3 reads TGCGCCAGCAGCTTGGTTAGATCGGATGAGCAGTTCTTC. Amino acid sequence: CASSLVRSDEQFF.